These 16 T cell receptor beta chains came from one sample sequenced in a study of T cell responses to AZD1222 COVID-19 vaccine. Assay: immunoSEQ multiplex PCR; the TCRdb copy retains only in-frame clones and omits some. The profile shows about 200,000 clones, about 92% of them singletons. Sequencing used peripheral blood, obtained 28 days after the second dose of the MenACWY control vaccine. The source of these receptors is an adult who received the MenACWY meningococcal vaccine as a control.

This clone appeared a few times. V gene TRBV28 combines with J gene TRBJ1-4; no clear D. V was cut by 1 base and J by 12 bases, with 9 bases left in between. CDR3 size: 12 residues. Germline V gene sequence: CDR1 MDHEN, CDR2 SYDVKM. The CDR3 sequence: CASSLFFRELFF. The DNA of the CDR3 is TGTGCCAGCAGTTTATTCTTTCGAGAACTGTTTTTT.

The rearrangement uses TRBV19 and TRBJ1-6; 10 bases are a match to TRBD1. The V gene end was trimmed by 5 bases and the J gene end by 9 bases; junction bases not matched to a gene: 7. This CDR3 contains 15 residues. Germline loops: CDR1 LNHDA, CDR2 SQIVND (reference sequence). The CDR3 DNA sequence: TGTGCCAGTAGTTACCAAGACAGGGGGCTTTCACCCCTCCACTTT. It specifies CASSYQDRGLSPLHF.

This clone was seen just once. The J gene is TRBJ2-1, the V gene TRBV5-6, with a weak D call TRBD2 (5 bases). This CDR3 is built from 15 residues. V lost 4 bases to trimming and J lost 0 bases, with 11 bases between them. Germline V gene lookup returns CDR1 SGHDT and CDR2 YYEEEE. Here the CDR3 reads CASSPPGSSYNEQFF. In nucleotides, the CDR3 is TGTGCCAGCAGCCCGCCTGGGAGCTCCTACAATGAGCAGTTCTTC.

The rearrangement links TRBV7-2 to TRBJ2-1; D is unclear. Germline CDR1 is SGHTA and CDR2 is FQGNSA. Trimming cost V 0 bases and J 8 bases, with 11 bases left between them. The CDR3 spans 14 residues. CDR3 nucleotides: TGTGCCAGCAGCTTAGCGCCGGCTATCTATGAGCAGTTCTTC. Encoded protein: CASSLAPAIYEQFF.

This clone was seen just once. The chain uses TRBV11-1 and TRBJ2-1; D may correspond to TRBD1 or TRBD2 (5 bases each). The CDR3 runs 15 residues. The V end lost 3 bases, the J end lost 0 bases, and 9 bases lay between the germline ends. CDR1 is SGHAT and CDR2 is FQDESV in the germline V gene (reference sequence). This CDR3 is CASSLSRGSYNEQFF. The CDR3, as DNA: TGTGCCAGCAGCTTGTCGAGGGGCTCCTACAATGAGCAGTTCTTC.

The chain has TRBV19 and TRBJ1-2; D is uncertain. The CDR3 has 14 amino acids. CDR1 is LNHDA, CDR2 SQIVND, per germline (reference sequence). Trimming pared 3 bases from V and 7 bases from J, leaving 15 bases between. The CDR3 bases are TGTGCCAGTAGTATCGCGGGCCCTTGGACTGGCTACACCTTC. It specifies CASSIAGPWTGYTF.

The V call is TRBV3-1 (or the pseudogene TRBV3-2), the J call TRBJ1-1; 10 nucleotides match TRBD1. The CDR3 runs 15 residues. The germline V gene encodes CDR1 LGHDT and CDR2 YNNKEL (reference sequence). The V and J ends lost 5 bases and 5 bases, in that order; junction bases with no gene match: 8. The CDR3: CASSRGTGEGTEAFF. The DNA for the CDR3 is TGTGCCAGCAGCAGAGGGACAGGGGAGGGAACTGAAGCTTTCTTT.

V gene TRBV12-3 or TRBV12-4 combines with J gene TRBJ1-2; D gene ambiguous. V gave up 3 bases and J gave up 2 bases, with 7 bases separating them. This CDR3 has 13 residues. The CDR3 DNA is TGTGCCAGCAGTTTTCACCGAAACTATGGCTACACCTTC. It codes for CASSFHRNYGYTF.

J is TRBJ2-7 and V is TRBV5-1, with D possibly being TRBD2 (6 bases). CDR3 length equals 12 residues. V lost 4 bases, J lost 4 bases, and 9 bases lay in between. Germline V gene lookup returns CDR1 SGHRS and CDR2 YFSETQ. CDR3 residues: CASSARGYEQYF. In nucleotides, the CDR3 is TGCGCCAGCAGCGCTCGGGGGTACGAGCAGTACTTC.

J is TRBJ1-3 and V is TRBV5-5, with D uncertain. Germline CDR1 SGHKS, CDR2 YYEKEE (reference sequence). The CDR3 is made up of 13 amino acids. Trimming cost V 2 bases and J 2 bases, with 5 bases left between them. CDR3 in amino acids: CASSFGAGNTIYF. In DNA form, the CDR3 reads TGTGCCAGCAGCTTTGGAGCTGGAAACACCATATATTTT. The whole variable domain, remainder taken from reference TRBV5-5 and TRBJ1-3, is DAGVTQSPTHLIKTRGQQVTLRCSPISGHKSVSWYQQVLGQGPQFIFQYYEKEERGRGNFPDRFSARQFPNYSSELNVNALLLGDSALYLCASSFGAGNTIYFGEGSWLTVV.

In this sample, this clone turned up once. The chain joins TRBV19 to TRBJ2-1; D not resolved. The germline V gene has CDR1 LNHDA and CDR2 SQIVND (reference sequence). V lost 2 bases and J lost 4, with 15 bases in between. This CDR3 has 16 amino acids. CDR3 in amino acids: CASSIRFSERYNEQFF. CDR3 coding DNA: TGTGCCAGTAGTATACGGTTCAGTGAGCGATACAATGAGCAGTTCTTC. Complete variable domain (other parts from reference TRBV19 and TRBJ2-1): DGGITQSPKYLFRKEGQNVTLSCEQNLNHDAMYWYRQDPGQGLRLIYYSQIVNDFQKGDIAEGYSVSREKKESFPLTVTSAQKNPTAFYLCASSIRFSERYNEQFFGPGTRLTVL.

The rearrangement uses TRBV6-6 and TRBJ1-1, with a possible D match to TRBD1 (5 bases). Germline assignment: CDR1 MNHNY and CDR2 SVGAGI (reference sequence). Trimming left V 7 bases short and J 1 base short, with 10 bases between. The CDR3 has 13 residues. CDR3: CASKLTANTEAFF. CDR3 nucleotide sequence: TGTGCCAGCAAGCTGACAGCGAACACTGAAGCTTTCTTT.

The chain joins TRBV4-3 to TRBJ1-2; D gene unclear. The V end lost 0 bases, the J end lost 4 bases, and 12 bases lay between the germline ends. The CDR3 extends over 15 amino acids. In germline, CDR1 is LGHNA, CDR2 YSLEER. The CDR3 protein is CASSQDEGRGYGYTF. CDR3 nucleotide sequence: TGCGCCAGCAGCCAAGATGAGGGTCGAGGCTATGGCTACACCTTC.

The chain has TRBV19 and TRBJ1-1; tentative D call: TRBD1 (6 bases). V lost 6 bases and J 4 bases, leaving 12 bases between the germline ends. CDR1 LNHDA and CDR2 SQIVND come from the germline V gene (reference sequence). The length of the CDR3 is 13 residues. The chain's CDR3 is CASSSGVGTEAFF. Here the CDR3 DNA reads TGTGCCAGTAGCTCAGGGGTCGGCACTGAAGCTTTCTTT.

This chain uses TRBV6-5 with TRBJ1-5; D is unclear. CDR1 and CDR2 (germline): MNHEY, SVGAGI. The CDR3 totals 14 residues. V lost 7 bases and J lost 5, with 15 bases in between. CDR3 bases: TGTGCCAGCAATATTGGGAACACATATCAGCCCCAGCATTTT. This sequence encodes CASNIGNTYQPQHF.

The chain uses TRBV5-1 and TRBJ2-3, with 7 bases fitting TRBD2. V lost 9 bases, J lost 5 bases, and 12 bases stayed unmatched. Germline lookup yields CDR1 SGHRS and CDR2 YFSETQ. This CDR3 spans 14 amino acids. CDR3 amino acids: CATRAAGEGDTQYF. CDR3 bases: TGCGCCACCCGGGCGGCGGGAGAGGGAGATACGCAGTATTTT.